The 27 T cell receptor beta chains below all came from one sample that was sequenced in a study of blood T cells in healthy people across ages. A second about 7 to 12 cycle PCR used barcoded and J-beta primers. MiXCR, run by TCRdb on the 5' RACE reads, gives a single entry per CDR3 protein. The sample lists some 560,000 distinct CDR3 sequences, roughly a quarter seen once, with about 3.3% in the top ten. These same data were also listed under a study on T cells of mothers and their children.

Sequences were obtained from blood. Receptors were obtained from a boy younger than 10 in good health.

The chain uses TRBV10-3 and TRBJ2-7; D remains ambiguous. This CDR3 region has 12 residues. CDR1 ENHRY and CDR2 SYGVKD come from the germline V gene. V was shortened by 11 bases and J by 0 bases, with 11 bases between the two germline ends. CDR3 sequence: CASTGTSYEQYF. For the CDR3, the DNA is TGTGCCTCAACCGGCACCTCCTACGAGCAGTACTTC.

The V call is TRBV30, the J call TRBJ2-5, with D possibly matching TRBD1 (6 bases). V dropped 0 bases and J dropped 4 bases, with 12 bases sitting between them. CDR3 length equals 14 residues. In germline, CDR1 is GTSNPN, CDR2 SVGIG (reference sequence). CDR3 DNA: TGTGCCTGGAGTGTTGGGTTCAGGGGAGAGACCCAGTACTTC. It yields the protein CAWSVGFRGETQYF.

This clonotype appeared a few times. J is TRBJ2-7 and V is TRBV4-2, with 9 bases identical to TRBD2. J gave up 2 bases and V 0 bases, and 2 bases lay outside the gene matches. This CDR3 region has 15 residues. The V gene's germline CDR1 is LGHNA and CDR2 YNFKEQ. The CDR3 bases are TGTGCCAGCAGCCAAGAAAGCGGGGGGCCCTACGAGCAGTACTTC. Translation: CASSQESGGPYEQYF.

This clonotype was seen only a few times. This chain links TRBV20-1 with TRBJ2-5, with 8 bases fitting TRBD2. V lost 6 bases and J lost 3; bases outside the gene matches: 15. The CDR3 runs to 16 residues. CDR1 is DFQATT, CDR2 SNEGSKA, per germline (reference sequence). The CDR3 DNA sequence: TGCAGTGCCAGCTCGTCCAGCGGGAGCTGGGAAGAGACCCAGTACTTC. Translating gives CSASSSSGSWEETQYF.

The table lists this clonotype with a few counts. The genes are TRBV20-1 and TRBJ2-5; possibly TRBD2 for D (5 bases). CDR1 and CDR2 (germline): DFQATT, SNEGSKA (reference sequence). The CDR3 extends over 16 amino acids. The V end was cut by 0 bases, the J end by 2 bases, with 16 bases between. The CDR3 DNA is TGCAGTGCTAGAGATAGTGAGGGCGTTCCTCAAGAGACCCAGTACTTC. It codes for CSARDSEGVPQETQYF.

This clonotype has more than one count but fewer than ten. The V and J genes are TRBV5-1 and TRBJ2-7; the match to TRBD1 covers 9 bases. In germline, CDR1 is SGHRS, CDR2 YFSETQ. J gave up 2 bases and V 4 bases, and 4 bases lay outside the gene matches. This CDR3 has 14 residues. CDR3 DNA: TGCGCCAGCAGCCCAGGGGACAGGGCCTACGAGCAGTACTTC. It encodes CASSPGDRAYEQYF.

This clonotype was found many times. The V call is TRBV4-3, the J call TRBJ2-5; 9 bases map to TRBD1. Germline V gene sequence: CDR1 LGHNA, CDR2 YSLEER. Losses at the gene ends were 0 bases for V and 6 bases for J; bases not matched to a gene: 11. The CDR3 has 17 amino acids. The CDR3 reads CASSQDWRDREEKTQYF. CDR3 DNA sequence: TGCGCCAGCAGCCAAGATTGGAGGGACAGGGAGGAGAAGACCCAGTACTTC.

This clonotype came up a few times. At one boundary the junction diverges from the germline segment, which might be a read error. The genes are TRBV10-3 and TRBJ2-3, with a possible D match to TRBD1 (6 bases). The CDR3 extends over 18 amino acids. The V gene's germline CDR1 is ENHRY and CDR2 SYGVKD. CDR3 nucleotide sequence: TGTGCCATCAGTGAGAACACGGGACAACTGGCCCCCACAGATACACAGTATTTT. Protein sequence: CAISENTGQLAPTDTQYF.

The rearrangement uses TRBV7-9 and TRBJ2-4; the D gene is possibly TRBD1 (6 bases). The germline gives CDR1 SEHNR, CDR2 FQNEAQ (reference sequence). V was cut by 5 bases and J by 0 bases, with 20 bases left in between. The CDR3 sequence is 18 residues long. The CDR3 here is CASSAGPAGVGAKNIQYF. CDR3 DNA sequence: TGTGCCAGCAGCGCAGGGCCCGCAGGGGTGGGAGCCAAAAACATTCAGTACTTC.

The gene calls are TRBV12-5 and TRBJ1-4, with unresolved D. In germline, CDR1 is LGHNT, CDR2 FRNRAP. V lost 8 bases and J 10 bases, leaving 8 bases between the germline ends. The CDR3 is made up of 10 amino acids. The CDR3 is CASSGRKLFF. The CDR3 DNA reads as TGTGCTAGTTCGGGCCGAAAACTGTTTTTT.

V gene TRBV2 combines with J gene TRBJ1-1, with a possible D match to TRBD1 (6 bases). V lost 4 bases to trimming and J lost 0 bases, with 12 bases between them. The CDR3 contains 15 residues. Germline CDR1 and CDR2: SNHLY and FYNNEI. The DNA of the CDR3 is TGTGCCAGCAGTGCTTCAGGGGAACTGAACACTGAAGCTTTCTTT. Amino acid sequence: CASSASGELNTEAFF.

This clonotype was seen once. The chain couples TRBV7-9 to TRBJ2-5; 8 nucleotides align to TRBD1. Germline assignment: CDR1 SEHNR and CDR2 FQNEAQ (reference sequence). There are 15 residues in the CDR3. V lost 3 bases and J lost 5; bases outside the gene matches: 8. Here the CDR3 reads CASSLDRAEGETQYF. The CDR3 nucleotides read TGTGCCAGCAGCTTGGACAGGGCAGAGGGGGAGACCCAGTACTTC.

This clonotype occurred a few times. The chain has TRBV11-2 and TRBJ2-3; TRBD2 agrees at 8 bases. The junction had 3 bases not matched to a gene; V was cut back by 1 base and J by 6 bases. Germline CDR1 and CDR2: SGHAT and FQNNGV. The CDR3 totals 14 residues. The CDR3 loop is CASSLGLASDTQYF. The DNA of the CDR3 is TGTGCCAGCAGCTTAGGACTAGCGAGTGATACGCAGTATTTT.

The chain recombines TRBV29-1 with TRBJ2-3; 9 bases map to TRBD2. The CDR3 runs to 12 residues. V lost 6 bases and J lost 5; bases outside the gene matches: 3. Germline V gene lookup returns CDR1 SQVTM and CDR2 ANQGSEA. The DNA of the CDR3 is TGCAGCGTCCCAGCGGGGGGAGATACGCAGTATTTT. Its translation is CSVPAGGDTQYF.

V is TRBV5-5 and J is TRBJ2-7, with D possibly being TRBD2 (5 bases). Deletions cut 2 bases from V and 0 bases from J, with 9 bases between. Germline CDR1 SGHKS, CDR2 YYEKEE (reference sequence). The CDR3 sequence is 14 residues long. The CDR3 bases are TGTGCCAGCAGCTTCGGGATAAGCTCCTACGAGCAGTACTTC. Protein product: CASSFGISSYEQYF.

This clonotype was seen a handful of times. The chain combines TRBV20-1 with TRBJ2-4; TRBD2 is a possible D gene (6 bases). With 1 base removed from V and 2 bases from J, the gap between germline ends came to 12 bases. This CDR3 contains 15 residues. From germline, CDR1 is DFQATT and CDR2 SNEGSKA (reference sequence). CDR3 nucleotide sequence: TGCAGTGCTAGAGCCTTCCGGGACTCCAAAAACATTCAGTACTTC. This encodes CSARAFRDSKNIQYF.

This clonotype was recorded a few times. The chain links TRBV5-1 to TRBJ2-5; 11 bases agree with TRBD2. After removal of 4 bases from V and 4 bases from J, the junction contained 15 bases not matched to a gene. Germline V CDR1 and CDR2: SGHRS, YFSETQ. The CDR3 spans 18 residues. CDR3 in DNA: TGCGCCAGCAGCGGGGGGGATTTTCTAGCGGGGGGCCGAGAGACCCAGTACTTC. Translated: CASSGGDFLAGGRETQYF.

This clonotype has at least ten counts. The chain employs TRBV25-1 and TRBJ1-1, with TRBD1 matching over 12 bases. The CDR3 covers 15 residues. Losses at the gene ends were 4 bases for V and 6 bases for J; bases not matched to a gene: 6. Germline V gene sequence: CDR1 MGHDK, CDR2 SYGVNS. CDR3 bases: TGTGCCAGCAGTGTAGGGACAGGGGGCGTCGCTGAAGCTTTCTTT. Translation: CASSVGTGGVAEAFF.

The chain links TRBV5-1 to TRBJ2-7; D not resolved. V lost 4 bases, J lost 0 bases, and 11 bases lay in between. The CDR3 runs 14 residues. The germline V gene has CDR1 SGHRS and CDR2 YFSETQ. CDR3 protein: CASSESVSSYEQYF. The CDR3 bases are TGCGCCAGCAGCGAGTCAGTTAGCTCCTACGAGCAGTACTTC. Combining the CDR3 with reference TRBV5-1 and TRBJ2-7 gives the whole variable domain KAGVTQTPRYLIKTRGQQVTLSCSPISGHRSVSWYQQTPGQGLQFLFEYFSETQRNKGNFPGRFSGRQFSNSRSEMNVSTLELGDSALYLCASSESVSSYEQYFGPGTRLTVT.

V and J are TRBV2 and TRBJ2-3; weak D call: TRBD2 (5 bases). Trimming shortened V by 6 bases and J by 7 bases, and 14 bases separated the two germline ends. This CDR3 contains 13 residues. Germline-derived CDR1 and CDR2 are SNHLY and FYNNEI. The CDR3 nucleotides are TGTGCCAGCAGGACCACTGCCGGGAATACGCAGTATTTT. Its protein product is CASRTTAGNTQYF.

The chain joins TRBV27 to TRBJ1-2; TRBD1 might be the D (6 bases). Germline-derived CDR1 and CDR2 are MNHEY and SMNVEV (reference sequence). This CDR3 has 16 amino acids. V shed 5 bases and J shed 0 bases, with 16 bases lying between them. The chain's CDR3 is CASSPTTGLANYGYTF. CDR3 bases: TGTGCCAGCAGTCCGACTACAGGGTTAGCTAACTATGGCTACACCTTC.

The chain recombines TRBV7-9 with TRBJ2-7; TRBD2 agrees at 7 bases. Germline V gene data show CDR1 as SEHNR and CDR2 as FQNEAQ (reference sequence). This CDR3 spans 14 amino acids. Germline trimming cut 2 bases from V and 2 bases from J; bases unmatched to any gene: 3. The CDR3 loop is CASSLTSEAYEQYF. The CDR3 nucleotides read TGTGCCAGCAGCTTAACTAGCGAGGCCTACGAGCAGTACTTC.

This chain links TRBV6-5 with TRBJ2-5; 9 bases are a match to TRBD1. CDR1 is MNHEY, CDR2 SVGAGI, per germline. This CDR3 has 14 residues. J gave up 4 bases and V 4 bases, and 4 bases lay outside the gene matches. The CDR3 DNA is TGTGCCAGCAGTTGGACAGGGGAGGGAGAGACCCAGTACTTC. Translating gives CASSWTGEGETQYF.

J is TRBJ2-2 and V is TRBV2, with a weak D call TRBD2 (6 bases). CDR3 size: 13 residues. The germline gives CDR1 SNHLY, CDR2 FYNNEI. Trimming pared 6 bases from V and 4 bases from J, leaving 9 bases between. The CDR3 nucleotides are TGTGCCAGCAGCAAAGCGGGCACCGGGGAGCTGTTTTTT. It yields the protein CASSKAGTGELFF.

This clonotype was counted only a few times. A much larger clone lies a single base off, so this may be a read error. The chain has TRBV6-4 and TRBJ2-6; the D gene is possibly TRBD1 (5 bases). CDR1 and CDR2 from the germline V gene are MRHNA and SNTAGT. The CDR3 is made up of 15 amino acids. The CDR3 spells CTSSDRGSGANVLTF. CDR3 coding DNA: TGTACCAGCAGTGATAGGGGCTCTGGGGCCAACGTCCTGACTTTC.

The V gene is TRBV27, the J gene TRBJ2-5; D is possibly TRBD2 (5 bases). CDR1 and CDR2 from the germline V gene are MNHEY and SMNVEV (reference sequence). The CDR3 length is 14 residues. Deletions cut 2 bases from V and 5 bases from J, with 12 bases between. This CDR3 reads CASSLGRPGETQYF. As DNA, the CDR3 is TGTGCCAGCAGTTTAGGACGACCGGGGGAGACCCAGTACTTC.

The gene calls are TRBV20-1 and TRBJ2-7, with D tentatively TRBD1 (6 bases). The J call is uncertain, as TRBJ2-1 better fits the DNA end. The CDR3 runs 13 residues. Germline V CDR1 and CDR2: DFQATT, SNEGSKA (reference sequence). The CDR3 bases are TGCAGTGCTAGCCACAGGGTAAACAATGAGCAGTTCTTC. This codes for CSASHRVNNEQFF.